Listed here is a single T cell receptor beta chain. These data are taken from a study of cytomegalovirus exposure and HLA in healthy donors. The germline V gene has CDR1 SGDLS and CDR2 YYNGEE. The V gene lost 0 bases and the J gene lost 4 bases, with 16 bases spanning the gap. The CDR3 runs 16 residues. The PCR made use of 60 Vbeta and 13 Jbeta primers. Using immunoSEQ multiplex PCR, the repertoire was profiled, and TCRdb retains in-frame clones only, with some absent. The sample carries roughly 180,000 clones, 9.5% recorded once. The specimen sequenced was PBMCs. This clonotype was sampled from a woman in her 30s in good health and CMV-seropositive. The J gene is TRBJ2-5, the V gene TRBV9; weak D call: TRBD1 (7 bases). The CDR3 bases are TGTGCCAGCAGCGTAGATACAGGGGAGGTTCGAGAGACCCAGTACTTC. It encodes CASSVDTGEVRETQYF.